This T cell receptor (beta chain) was retrieved from a study of T cell responses to AZD1222 COVID-19 vaccine. Study results and caveats: Only 5 to 7 AZD1222 recipients tested seropositive at baseline. The donor cohort was predominantly white British with a female majority, and clonal diversity may have been underestimated. Repertoire sampling occurred only after the peak T cell response. Elevations in Spike-specific TCR breadth and depth followed administration of two AZD1222 doses.

Germline assignment: CDR1 LGHNA and CDR2 YSLEER. This CDR3 has 13 amino acids. The V end lost 4 bases, the J end lost 6 bases, and 12 bases lay between the germline ends. TCRdb's table, derived via immunoSEQ multiplex PCR, lists solely in-frame clones and lacks some. Seen here are approximately 150,000 clones, approximately 90% observed once, and the top ten hold roughly 4%. A note on this clone: The antigen remains unidentified.

The clonotype was recovered from an adult who received the MenACWY meningococcal vaccine as a control. The V and J genes are TRBV4-3 and TRBJ1-1; TRBD1 might be the D (5 bases). Source: peripheral blood, taken 28 days after the second dose of the MenACWY control vaccine. The CDR3 DNA reads as TGCGCCAGCAGCCGAACAGAAGGGGCTGAAGCTTTCTTT. Amino acids: CASSRTEGAEAFF.